What follows describes a single TCR beta chain. What it binds is unknown. The junction departs from germline at one end; a sequencing error may be responsible. The data were produced by immunoSEQ multiplex PCR, yet TCRdb's version contains in-frame clones alone and is incomplete. The sample has 4,900 or so clones, roughly three fifths seen once. The data derive from a study of CD8 T cell repertoires and HIV-1 epitope variants. Germline V lookup: CDR1 SGHAT, CDR2 FQNNGV. CDR3 length: 12 amino acids. The sample comprised cultured CD8+ T cells derived from PBMCs. The gene calls are TRBV11-2 and TRBJ1-1; TRBD1 is a possible D gene (6 bases). This TCR was recovered from a male donor with HIV. The CDR3 nucleotides are TGTGCCAGCAGCCCGGACAGCCAGGGAGTGATCTTT. Translation: CASSPDSQGVIF.